Detailed here is one T cell receptor (beta chain). Its antigen is unidentified. One end of the junction fails to match germline, which may point to a read error. A second about 6 to 11 cycle PCR used barcoded and J-beta primers. Sequencing recovered at least 2.5 million CDR3-containing paired-end reads from each sample. A single record per CDR3 protein comes from TCRdb applying MiXCR to the 5' RACE reads. The sample has about 1,500,000 distinct CDR3 sequences; approximately 28% are singletons. The sample is drawn from a study of blood T cells in healthy people across ages. The overall study: When template switching was applied, about one barcoded beta molecule was captured per two T cells. General observations from the study: The study found more naive CD4+ cells and higher diversity in long-lived than aged donors. Nothing was known about donor CMV status, and this possibly confounded expanded clonotype changes.

The CDR3 contains 17 residues. Germline CDR1 is SGHRS and CDR2 is YFSETQ. The specimen was blood. J is TRBJ1-3 and V is TRBV5-1, with 10 positions matching TRBD1. This receptor was taken from a woman in her twenties or thirties in good health. The CDR3 region has the DNA TGCGCCAGAAGCTTATCCGGGACAGGGGCCTCTGGAAACACCATATATTTT. Translating gives CARSLSGTGASGNTIYF.